The clone carrying this T cell receptor (beta chain) has a handful of counts. The antigen is unknown. The data belong to a study of beta chain features in type 1 diabetes. Regarding the study as a whole: TCRB CDR3s were moderately but significantly shorter in Type 1 diabetes patients in all four CD4+ subsets. Any HLA type influence on TCRB rearrangement was left unresolved here. Possible PCR preference for shorter templates applied equally to patients and controls. Naive, central memory and Treg TCRB repertoires appeared more alike in patients than in healthy donors.

Sorted populations were all over 95% pure. The CDR3 totals 13 residues. The ends were cut back, 7 bases at V and 7 bases at J, with 14 bases in the middle. Germline-derived CDR1 and CDR2 are MNHNY and SVGAGI (reference sequence). The entirety of the isolated RNA underwent reverse transcription, so expressed TCRB transcripts were sequenced. The repertoire was sequenced with immunoSEQ multiplex PCR; TCRdb's copy has only in-frame clones and lacks some. The sample carries a few hundred thousand clones, roughly 12% recorded once. The sequence came from a woman younger than 30 with type 1 diabetes. The J gene is TRBJ1-5, the V gene TRBV6-6, with a possible D match to TRBD1 (5 bases). Source material: naive CD4+ T cells from blood. The CDR3 DNA reads TGTGCCAGCACCCAAGGGCCAGGGCAGCCCCAGCATTTT. Its translation is CASTQGPGQPQHF.